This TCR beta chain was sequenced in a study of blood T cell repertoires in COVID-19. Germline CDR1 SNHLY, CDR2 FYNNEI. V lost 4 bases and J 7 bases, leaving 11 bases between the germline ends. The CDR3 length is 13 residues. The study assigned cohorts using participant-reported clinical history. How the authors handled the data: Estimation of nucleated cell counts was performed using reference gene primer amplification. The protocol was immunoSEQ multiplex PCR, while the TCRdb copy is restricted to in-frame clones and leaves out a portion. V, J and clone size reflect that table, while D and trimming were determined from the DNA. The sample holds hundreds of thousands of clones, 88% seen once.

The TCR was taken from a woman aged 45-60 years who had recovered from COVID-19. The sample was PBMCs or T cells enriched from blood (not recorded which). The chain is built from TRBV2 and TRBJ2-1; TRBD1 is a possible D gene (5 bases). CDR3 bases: TGTGCCAGCAGTGGGGCAGGGCGAAATGAGCAGTTCTTC. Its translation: CASSGAGRNEQFF.